Following are 17 T cell receptor beta chains from one sample sequenced in a study of T cells in Graves' hyperthyroidism and ophthalmopathy. Amplified TCR beta CDR3 regions derived from RNA transcripts. The TCR CDR3 first-round RT-PCR relied on the HTBI primer set. TCRdb re-analysed the multiplex PCR reads in MiXCR, keeping a single row per CDR3 protein. The data contain a few hundred thousand distinct CDR3 sequences, around 25% of them singletons. The specimen sequenced was blood. These receptors were collected from a man in his fifties with Graves' hyperthyroidism.

This rearrangement joins TRBV28 to TRBJ1-2; D might be TRBD1 (6 bases). From germline, CDR1 is MDHEN and CDR2 SYDVKM. CDR3 length: 13 residues. The ends were cut back, 3 bases at V and 3 bases at J, with 8 bases in the middle. In nucleotides, the CDR3 is TGTGCCAGCAGTTTTACAGGGCACTATGGCTACACCTTC. Amino acid sequence: CASSFTGHYGYTF.

The V and J genes are TRBV18 and TRBJ2-1; D unclear. From germline, CDR1 is KGHSH and CDR2 LQKENI. Trimming removed 11 bases from V and 5 bases from J, with 19 bases in between. The CDR3 sequence is 14 residues long. The CDR3 coding sequence is TGTGCCGGCGACGCGTCGGGTGAGCACAATGAGCAGTTCTTC. Its protein is CAGDASGEHNEQFF.

This clonotype appeared many times. The chain has TRBV28 and TRBJ2-7; TRBD2 agrees at 11 bases. The trim removed 7 bases at V and 3 bases at J, leaving 8 bases unmatched. The CDR3 runs 15 residues. Per the germline V gene, CDR1 is MDHEN and CDR2 is SYDVKM. As DNA, the CDR3 is TGTGCCAGCACCAAGCTGGGACTAGCGGACTACGAGCAGTACTTC. Protein: CASTKLGLADYEQYF. Full variable domain (missing parts from reference TRBV28 and TRBJ2-7): DVKVTQSSRYLVKRTGEKVFLECVQDMDHENMFWYRQDPGLGLRLIYFSYDVKMKEKGDIPEGYSVSREKKERFSLILESASTNQTSMYLCASTKLGLADYEQYFGPGTRLTVT.

This clonotype has more than one count but fewer than ten. CDR3 amino acids: CASSLTSRETQYF. As DNA, the CDR3 is TGTGCCAGCAGCTTGACCTCGAGAGAGACCCAGTACTTC. The rearrangement joins TRBV5-4 to TRBJ2-5; D ambiguous. The CDR3 is 13 residues long. Trimming pared 1 base from V and 4 bases from J, leaving 8 bases between. Germline CDR1 reads SGHNT; CDR2 reads YYREEE (reference sequence).

V is TRBV27 and J is TRBJ2-3, with D unresolved. CDR1 and CDR2 (germline): MNHEY, SMNVEV (reference sequence). The CDR3 covers 14 residues. Trimming removed 5 bases at V and 0 bases at J, with 9 bases between. CDR3 DNA sequence: TGTGCCAGCAGTCCGATCGGAAGCACAGATACGCAGTATTTT. It translates to CASSPIGSTDTQYF.

This chain joins TRBV11-3 and TRBJ1-2; unclear D gene. Trimming stripped 5 bases from V and 4 bases from J, with 23 bases between. This CDR3 is built from 17 residues. Germline CDR1 and CDR2: SGHNT and YENEEA. The CDR3 bases are TGTGCCAGCAGCCCGGGCGGCTCAGTCCAAAAGGGCTATGGCTACACCTTC. Its protein is CASSPGGSVQKGYGYTF.

This chain joins TRBV11-2 and TRBJ1-5; 7 bases align to TRBD1. The germline V gene encodes CDR1 SGHAT and CDR2 FQNNGV. V was pared by 5 bases and J by 1 base, with 5 bases of the junction left unmatched. The CDR3 length is 15 residues. The CDR3 nucleotides read TGTGCCAGCAGCGCCGGGGGACAGAGCAATCAGCCCCAGCATTTT. It codes for CASSAGGQSNQPQHF.

The chain joins TRBV11-2 to TRBJ2-7, with 10 bases fitting TRBD2. Trimming at V came to 8 bases and at J to 2 bases, leaving 3 bases not matched to a gene. The CDR3 is 13 residues long. The germline V gene has CDR1 SGHAT and CDR2 FQNNGV. This CDR3 reads CASGTSVAYEQYF. CDR3 sequence (DNA): TGTGCCAGCGGGACTAGCGTGGCCTACGAGCAGTACTTC.

J is TRBJ2-4 and V is TRBV6-1; D is uncertain. Trimming pared 3 bases from V and 0 bases from J, leaving 3 bases between. Germline CDR1 reads MNHNS; CDR2 reads SASEGT. The CDR3 spans 13 residues. CDR3 DNA sequence: TGTGCCAGCAGTGACTTAGCCAAAAACATTCAGTACTTC. Translated: CASSDLAKNIQYF.

This clonotype was observed a few times. CDR3 protein: CASRAIENQPQHF. DNA for the CDR3: TGTGCCAGCAGGGCAATTGAGAATCAGCCCCAGCATTTT. This chain uses TRBV27 with TRBJ1-5; D gene uncertain. In germline, CDR1 is MNHEY, CDR2 SMNVEV (reference sequence). Trimming pared 6 bases from V and 4 bases from J, leaving 10 bases between. The length of the CDR3 is 13 residues.

Regarding this clonotype: At one end, the junction sequence differs from germline, possibly due to a read error. The chain employs TRBV5-1 and TRBJ1-2, with 10 positions matching TRBD1. The germline V gene has CDR1 SGHRS and CDR2 YFSETQ. The CDR3 runs to 14 residues. This chain's CDR3 is CASSGTGVNYGYTF. The CDR3 bases are TGCGCCAGCAGCGGGACAGGGGTGAACTACGGCTACACCTTC.

The chain uses TRBV7-2 and TRBJ1-2; weak D call: TRBD1 (6 bases). The CDR3 runs to 15 residues. Trimming removed 5 bases at V and 4 bases at J, with 17 bases between. Germline V gene data show CDR1 as SGHTA and CDR2 as FQGNSA. CDR3 DNA sequence: TGTGCCAGCAGCCCTAGGGGGGGGGCCATCTATGGCTACACCTTC. Its protein is CASSPRGGAIYGYTF.

The sample holds a few counts of this clonotype. J is TRBJ1-5 and V is TRBV5-1, with a weak D call TRBD1 (5 bases). The length of the CDR3 is 14 residues. V was shortened by 4 bases and J by 3 bases, with 11 bases between the two germline ends. CDR1 is SGHRS, CDR2 YFSETQ, per germline. In DNA, the CDR3 is TGCGCCAGCAGCCTAGACAGTCACAATCAGCCCCAGCATTTT. It encodes CASSLDSHNQPQHF.

Note on this clonotype: A single base separates this from a much larger clone, so it may be a read error. The V call is TRBV7-6, the J call TRBJ2-5; 7 bases are a match to TRBD1. The length of the CDR3 is 14 residues. Looked up from germline, CDR1 is SGHVS and CDR2 is FNYEAQ. The junction had 2 bases not matched to a gene; V was cut back by 1 base and J by 3 bases. The CDR3 DNA sequence: TGTGCCAGCAGCTTAGGGGGACAGAAAGAGACCCAGTACTTC. The encoded protein is CASSLGGQKETQYF. Full variable domain (rest looked up from reference TRBV7-6 and TRBJ2-5): GAGVSQSPRYKVTKRGQDVALRCDPISGHVSLYWYRQALGQGPEFLTYFNYEAQQDKSGLPNDRFSAERPEGSISTLTIQRTEQRDSAMYRCASSLGGQKETQYFGPGTRLLVL.

This clonotype was seen only a few times. The chain combines TRBV6-2 or TRBV6-3 with TRBJ2-7, with TRBD2 identical over 8 bases. CDR1 is MNHEY and CDR2 is SVGEGT in the germline V gene. The length of the CDR3 is 13 residues. Trimming cost V 6 bases and J 3 bases; bases outside gene matches: 4. CDR3 sequence: CASSKSGSYEQYF. The DNA for the CDR3 is TGTGCCAGCAGCAAAAGCGGGAGCTACGAGCAGTACTTC.

Many counts were recorded for this clonotype. This sequence joins TRBV28 and TRBJ2-1; D might be TRBD2 (5 bases). The CDR3 sequence is 15 residues long. The germline V gene encodes CDR1 MDHEN and CDR2 SYDVKM. V was clipped by 8 bases and J by 0 bases, with 14 bases between them. CDR3 amino acids: CASLARGSSYNEQFF. The DNA of the CDR3 is TGTGCCAGCCTTGCCCGAGGGTCCTCCTACAATGAGCAGTTCTTC.

This chain uses TRBV3-1 with TRBJ2-7; either TRBD1 or TRBD2 may supply D (5 bases each). CDR1 and CDR2 from the germline V gene are LGHDT and YNNKEL (reference sequence). V lost 0 bases and J 6 bases, leaving 15 bases between the germline ends. The CDR3 has 15 residues. The CDR3 nucleotides read TGTGCCAGCAGCCAAGACGGGGCTATCGGACGCGAGCAGTACTTC. Its translation is CASSQDGAIGREQYF.